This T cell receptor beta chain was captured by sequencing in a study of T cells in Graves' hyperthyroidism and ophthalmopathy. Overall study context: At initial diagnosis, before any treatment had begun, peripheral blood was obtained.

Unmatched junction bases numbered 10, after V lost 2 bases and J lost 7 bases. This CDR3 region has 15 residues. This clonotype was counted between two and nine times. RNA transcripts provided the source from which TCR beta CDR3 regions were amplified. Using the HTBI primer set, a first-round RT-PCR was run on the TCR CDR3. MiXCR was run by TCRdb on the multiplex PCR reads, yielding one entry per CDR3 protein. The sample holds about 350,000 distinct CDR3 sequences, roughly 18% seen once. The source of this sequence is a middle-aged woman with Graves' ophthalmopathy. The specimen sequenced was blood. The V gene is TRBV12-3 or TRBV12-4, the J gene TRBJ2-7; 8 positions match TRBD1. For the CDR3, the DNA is TGTGCCAGCAGTTTATCGGGGACAGGACTCAGAGAGCAGTACTTC. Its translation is CASSLSGTGLREQYF.